The 32 T cell receptor beta chains reported below all come from one sample, sequenced in a study of blood T cell repertoires in COVID-19. Produced via immunoSEQ multiplex PCR; TCRdb's table is partial and in-frame only. This repertoire shows roughly 120,000 clones, over 75% found once; its top ten account for approximately 11%. What was sequenced was peripheral blood. These receptors all stem from an older man with acute or convalescent COVID-19.

This clone came up once. This rearrangement joins TRBV3-1 (or the pseudogene TRBV3-2) to TRBJ1-2; 9 positions match TRBD1. This CDR3 spans 14 amino acids. J gave up 5 bases and V 4 bases, and 5 bases lay outside the gene matches. CDR1 and CDR2 (germline): LGHDT, YNNKEL (reference sequence). DNA of the CDR3: TGTGCCAGCAGCCTCCGGGACAGGGCATATGGCTACACCTTC. This sequence encodes CASSLRDRAYGYTF.

The V and J genes are TRBV4-2 and TRBJ2-5; 8 bases align to TRBD2. CDR1 is LGHNA, CDR2 YNFKEQ, per germline. The CDR3 is 16 amino acids. The V segment lost 1 base and the J segment 2 bases; nucleotides outside the gene matches: 6. The CDR3, as DNA: TGTGCCAGCAGCCAAGGGGCGGGAGGTTGGCAAGAGACCCAGTACTTC. This sequence encodes CASSQGAGGWQETQYF.

This chain uses TRBV19 with TRBJ1-4; 9 bases are a match to TRBD1. V shed 7 bases and J 7 bases; nucleotides not matched to a gene: 4. Germline V lookup: CDR1 LNHDA, CDR2 SQIVND (reference sequence). The CDR3 runs 13 residues. Here the CDR3 DNA reads TGTGCCAGTACGGGACAGGGAAGTGAAAAACTGTTTTTT. As protein: CASTGQGSEKLFF. Using reference TRBV19 and TRBJ1-4 for the parts outside the CDR3, the full variable domain is DGGITQSPKYLFRKEGQNVTLSCEQNLNHDAMYWYRQDPGQGLRLIYYSQIVNDFQKGDIAEGYSVSREKKESFPLTVTSAQKNPTAFYLCASTGQGSEKLFFGSGTQLSVL.

The rearrangement joins TRBV5-1 to TRBJ1-4; 8 bases fit TRBD1. After removal of 2 bases from V and 7 bases from J, the junction contained 4 bases not matched to a gene. Germline V lookup: CDR1 SGHRS, CDR2 YFSETQ. The CDR3 totals 14 residues. The CDR3 DNA reads as TGCGCCAGCAGCTTACAGGGGGGAGCTGAAAAACTGTTTTTT. Encoded protein: CASSLQGGAEKLFF.

The chain links TRBV5-1 to TRBJ1-3; D may be TRBD1 (5 bases). V lost 4 bases to trimming and J lost 4 bases, with 12 bases between them. CDR3 length: 14 residues. Germline CDR1 SGHRS, CDR2 YFSETQ. CDR3 nucleotides: TGCGCCAGCAGCCTCGGGACTGAAGGAAACACCATATATTTT. The encoded protein is CASSLGTEGNTIYF.

The CDR3 sequence is CATRQGTLTGELFF. DNA for the CDR3: TGTGCCACCCGACAGGGAACCCTAACCGGGGAGCTGTTTTTT. V usage is TRBV10-3 and J usage is TRBJ2-2; 7 nucleotides agree with TRBD1. Unmatched junction bases numbered 10, after V lost 10 bases and J lost 5 bases. This CDR3 is built from 14 residues. Per the germline V gene, CDR1 is ENHRY and CDR2 is SYGVKD.

As regards this clone: The identical CDR3 is also encoded by other nucleotide sequences in the sample. The chain employs TRBV5-1 and TRBJ2-2; the D gene is possibly TRBD2 (6 bases). Per germline, CDR1 SGHRS and CDR2 YFSETQ. V lost 0 bases and J 4 bases, leaving 7 bases between the germline ends. The CDR3 runs to 14 residues. CDR3 DNA: TGCGCCAGCAGCTTGGCCGGGGGCACCGGGGAGCTGTTTTTT. Protein: CASSLAGGTGELFF.

This clone was recorded only once. The chain has TRBV7-9 and TRBJ2-1, with D perhaps TRBD1 (6 bases). Germline CDR1 is SEHNR and CDR2 is FQNEAQ (reference sequence). The V end lost 4 bases, the J end lost 5 bases, and 24 bases lay between the germline ends. This CDR3 is 18 amino acids long. CDR3 sequence: CASSWVQGQGTTNNEQFF. The CDR3, as DNA: TGTGCCAGCAGCTGGGTACAGGGTCAAGGGACGACGAACAATGAGCAGTTCTTC. Using reference TRBV7-9 and TRBJ2-1 for the parts outside the CDR3, the full variable domain is DTGVSQNPRHKITKRGQNVTFRCDPISEHNRLYWYRQTLGQGPEFLTYFQNEAQLEKSRLLSDRFSAERPKGSFSTLEIQRTEQGDSAMYLCASSWVQGQGTTNNEQFFGPGTRLTVL.

The chain has TRBV6-5 and TRBJ2-3; D call uncertain. Germline assignment: CDR1 MNHEY and CDR2 SVGAGI. Trimming removed 2 bases at V and 6 bases at J, with 6 bases between. The CDR3 runs to 12 residues. The chain's CDR3 is CASSYGKDTQYF. The CDR3 DNA reads as TGTGCCAGCAGTTACGGCAAGGATACGCAGTATTTT.

This chain links TRBV7-2 with TRBJ2-1, with TRBD2 identical over 12 bases. Trimming at V came to 0 bases and at J to 7 bases, leaving 1 base not matched to a gene. The CDR3 runs 15 residues. The germline V gene encodes CDR1 SGHTA and CDR2 FQGNSA. In DNA, the CDR3 is TGTGCCAGCAGCTTAGCGGGACTAGCGGGTAATGAGCAGTTCTTC. This gives the protein CASSLAGLAGNEQFF.

V is TRBV2 and J is TRBJ1-5; D might be TRBD1 (5 bases). CDR3 length: 15 amino acids. V dropped 0 bases and J dropped 3 bases, with 9 bases sitting between them. Germline assignment: CDR1 SNHLY and CDR2 FYNNEI. This CDR3 is CASSEARGTNQPQHF. In DNA, the CDR3 is TGTGCCAGCAGTGAAGCGCGGGGGACCAATCAGCCCCAGCATTTT.

The chain employs TRBV15 and TRBJ1-5, with a possible D match to TRBD1 (6 bases). Trimming cost V 2 bases and J 2 bases, with 16 bases left between them. Germline V gene lookup returns CDR1 LNHNV and CDR2 YYDKDF (reference sequence). The CDR3 is 17 amino acids. CDR3: CATSRRDTKKGNQPQHF. The CDR3 DNA reads as TGTGCCACCAGCAGAAGGGACACCAAGAAGGGCAATCAGCCCCAGCATTTT.

The chain employs TRBV5-6 and TRBJ2-5; the match to TRBD1 covers 8 bases. The V gene's germline CDR1 is SGHDT and CDR2 YYEEEE. The CDR3 is 15 residues long. Trimming cost V 0 bases and J 6 bases; bases outside gene matches: 7. CDR3 sequence (DNA): TGTGCCAGCAGCTTGGGGCAGGGGGCGGGGAAGACCCAGTACTTC. Its translation: CASSLGQGAGKTQYF.

The chain recombines TRBV7-2 with TRBJ2-3; TRBD2 matches 10 bases. V gave up 5 bases and J gave up 4 bases; unmatched junction bases: 6. The CDR3 consists of 15 residues. Per germline, CDR1 SGHTA and CDR2 FQGNSA. CDR3 nucleotides: TGTGCCAGCAGCCCGAGAAGCGGGGGGGCAGATACGCAGTATTTT. Its protein product is CASSPRSGGADTQYF.

This clone showed up just once. The V gene is TRBV2, the J gene TRBJ2-1; 9 bases fit TRBD2. CDR3 length: 15 amino acids. Trimming cost V 6 bases and J 3 bases; bases outside gene matches: 6. Germline CDR1 is SNHLY and CDR2 is FYNNEI. The CDR3 loop reads CASREREVGYNEQFF. In DNA, the CDR3 is TGTGCCAGCAGAGAGCGGGAGGTGGGCTACAATGAGCAGTTCTTC.

This clone was recorded once. V and J are TRBV7-2 and TRBJ2-7; no clear D gene. Germline CDR1 reads SGHTA; CDR2 reads FQGNSA. This CDR3 comprises 13 residues. Deletions cut 9 bases from V and 0 bases from J, with 12 bases between. The CDR3 coding sequence is TGTGCCAGTGCACCTAATGACTCCTACGAGCAGTACTTC. Translated, it gives CASAPNDSYEQYF. Drawing the rest from reference TRBV7-2 and TRBJ2-7, the complete variable domain is GAGVSQSPSNKVTEKGKDVELRCDPISGHTALYWYRQSLGQGLEFLIYFQGNSAPDKSGLPSDRFSAERTGGSVSTLTIQRTQQEDSAVYLCASAPNDSYEQYFGPGTRLTVT.

J is TRBJ1-4 and V is TRBV18, with D possibly being TRBD1 (5 bases). V lost 3 bases, J lost 3 bases, and 11 bases lay in between. Germline loops: CDR1 KGHSH, CDR2 LQKENI. The CDR3 length is 15 residues. The CDR3 region is CASSPKQGPNEKLFF. The CDR3 region has the DNA TGTGCCAGCTCACCGAAGCAGGGCCCTAATGAAAAACTGTTTTTT. The complete variable domain, with remaining parts taken from reference TRBV18 and TRBJ1-4, reads NAGVMQNPRHLVRRRGQEARLRCSPMKGHSHVYWYRQLPEEGLKFMVYLQKENIIDESGMPKERFSAEFPKEGPSILRIQQVVRGDSAAYFCASSPKQGPNEKLFFGSGTQLSVL.

This chain uses TRBV7-2 with TRBJ1-5, with 9 bases lining up with TRBD1. Germline assignment: CDR1 SGHTA and CDR2 FQGNSA. The CDR3 loop spans 14 amino acids. Trimming cost V 4 bases and J 4 bases; bases outside gene matches: 2. The CDR3 DNA follows: TGTGCCAGCAGCTCACAGGGGGCTAATCAGCCCCAGCATTTT. Its translation: CASSSQGANQPQHF.

This clone was recorded only once. V is TRBV18 and J is TRBJ2-7; D gene unclear. The V end lost 4 bases, the J end lost 6 bases, and 19 bases lay between the germline ends. The CDR3 covers 15 residues. Germline assignment: CDR1 KGHSH and CDR2 LQKENI. The CDR3 DNA sequence: TGTGCCAGCTCACTTTCTGTGGCGGCCCTGGGCGAGCAGTACTTC. This encodes CASSLSVAALGEQYF.

The gene calls are TRBV2 and TRBJ1-1; D not resolved. This CDR3 is 11 amino acids long. CDR1 SNHLY and CDR2 FYNNEI come from the germline V gene. V lost 9 bases and J lost 0, with 5 bases in between. CDR3: CASLVNTEAFF. The CDR3 DNA reads as TGTGCCAGTCTCGTGAACACTGAAGCTTTCTTT.

The rearrangement links TRBV5-1 to TRBJ2-1; 10 nucleotides agree with TRBD2. This CDR3 region has 15 residues. The trim removed 4 bases at V and 9 bases at J, leaving 10 bases unmatched. CDR1 and CDR2 (germline): SGHRS, YFSETQ. The CDR3 here is CASSTEGPSGGEQFF. CDR3 DNA: TGCGCCAGCAGCACGGAAGGTCCTAGCGGGGGTGAGCAGTTCTTC.

This chain's CDR3 is CASSRPGTGGYTF. The DNA of the CDR3 is TGTGCCAGCAGCCGTCCCGGGACAGGGGGCTACACCTTC. The chain couples TRBV14 to TRBJ1-2; 9 bases agree with TRBD1. The CDR3 runs to 13 residues. CDR1 is SGHDN and CDR2 is FVKESK in the germline V gene. Losses at the gene ends were 4 bases for V and 8 bases for J; bases not matched to a gene: 5.

The chain has TRBV5-1 and TRBJ1-1, with D maybe TRBD1 (6 bases). There are 15 residues in the CDR3. V shed 0 bases and J shed 2 bases, with 11 bases lying between them. The germline CDR1 and CDR2 sequences are SGHRS and YFSETQ. The DNA for the CDR3 is TGCGCCAGCAGCTTGGCCCCGACAGGTAACACTGAAGCTTTCTTT. Amino acid sequence: CASSLAPTGNTEAFF.

V and J are TRBV27 and TRBJ2-7; 7 positions match TRBD1. The trim removed 3 bases at V and 5 bases at J, leaving 7 bases unmatched. The CDR3 is 14 amino acids. CDR1 and CDR2 (germline): MNHEY, SMNVEV (reference sequence). CDR3 in DNA: TGTGCCAGCAGTTTTGAGGGGGCCTGGAACGAGCAGTACTTC. Translated, it gives CASSFEGAWNEQYF.

This chain connects TRBV2 to TRBJ1-5; D may be TRBD1 (5 bases). Trimming cost V 0 bases and J 0 bases, with 12 bases left between them. This CDR3 is 17 amino acids long. Germline V CDR1 and CDR2: SNHLY, FYNNEI. Here the CDR3 DNA reads TGTGCCAGCAGTGAAGCATGGCAGGGAAATAGCAATCAGCCCCAGCATTTT. Protein product: CASSEAWQGNSNQPQHF.

A few counts support this clone. The chain employs TRBV11-2 and TRBJ1-1; D is perhaps TRBD1 (5 bases). The CDR3 extends over 13 amino acids. Germline CDR1 is SGHAT and CDR2 is FQNNGV. V was pared by 2 bases and J by 1 base, with 5 bases between. CDR3 protein: CASSLQGNTEAFF. CDR3 DNA: TGTGCCAGCAGCTTACAGGGGAACACTGAAGCTTTCTTT.

This clone has at least ten counts. Other nucleotide sequences in the sample specify the same CDR3. The chain recombines TRBV28 with TRBJ1-1; tentatively, D is TRBD1 (6 bases). CDR3 size: 13 residues. Trimming removed 7 bases from V and 1 base from J, with 10 bases in between. Germline CDR1 reads MDHEN; CDR2 reads SYDVKM. The DNA for the CDR3 is TGTGCCAGCACCAGGACAGCGAACACTGAAGCTTTCTTT. It encodes CASTRTANTEAFF.

CDR3 sequence reads: CASGDRAEAEAFF. CDR3 sequence (DNA): TGTGCCAGCGGAGACAGGGCGGAGGCTGAAGCTTTCTTT. The chain links TRBV19 to TRBJ1-1; TRBD1 aligns across 7 bases. This CDR3 has 13 residues. The germline V gene has CDR1 LNHDA and CDR2 SQIVND (reference sequence). Trimming removed 9 bases from V and 6 bases from J; junction bases left unmatched: 10.

The CDR3 bases are TGCAGCGTTGTGGGGGCTGGTTACGAGCAGTACTTC. Protein: CSVVGAGYEQYF. The chain is built from TRBV29-1 and TRBJ2-7; tentatively, D is TRBD1 (6 bases). The germline V gene encodes CDR1 SQVTM and CDR2 ANQGSEA. This CDR3 contains 12 residues. The V end lost 4 bases, the J end lost 4 bases, and 11 bases lay between the germline ends.

The J gene is TRBJ2-3, the V gene TRBV11-3; 8 positions agree with TRBD1. CDR1 is SGHNT, CDR2 YENEEA, per germline. CDR3 length equals 15 residues. V shed 1 base, J shed 7 bases, and the junction held 7 bases outside the gene matches. The CDR3 protein is CASSLGQGTANTQYF. For the CDR3, the DNA is TGTGCCAGCAGCTTAGGACAGGGGACCGCTAATACGCAGTATTTT.

The rearrangement joins TRBV7-9 to TRBJ2-5, with 7 bases that match TRBD1. With V trimmed by 4 bases and J by 0 bases, 8 bases remained unmatched. Germline lookup yields CDR1 SEHNR and CDR2 FQNEAQ (reference sequence). The CDR3 loop spans 16 amino acids. The CDR3 coding sequence is TGTGCCAGCAGCTCCGGTAGACAGGGCAACCAAGAGACCCAGTACTTC. Protein product: CASSSGRQGNQETQYF.

J is TRBJ1-4 and V is TRBV28; 9 nucleotides line up with TRBD1. J lost 8 bases, V lost 5 bases, and 15 bases had no gene match. Germline CDR1 is MDHEN and CDR2 is SYDVKM. CDR3 length: 17 residues. The CDR3 nucleotides are TGTGCCAGCAGTATCTTACTTCCGGGACAGGGAGGGGAAAAACTGTTTTTT. Encoded protein: CASSILLPGQGGEKLFF.